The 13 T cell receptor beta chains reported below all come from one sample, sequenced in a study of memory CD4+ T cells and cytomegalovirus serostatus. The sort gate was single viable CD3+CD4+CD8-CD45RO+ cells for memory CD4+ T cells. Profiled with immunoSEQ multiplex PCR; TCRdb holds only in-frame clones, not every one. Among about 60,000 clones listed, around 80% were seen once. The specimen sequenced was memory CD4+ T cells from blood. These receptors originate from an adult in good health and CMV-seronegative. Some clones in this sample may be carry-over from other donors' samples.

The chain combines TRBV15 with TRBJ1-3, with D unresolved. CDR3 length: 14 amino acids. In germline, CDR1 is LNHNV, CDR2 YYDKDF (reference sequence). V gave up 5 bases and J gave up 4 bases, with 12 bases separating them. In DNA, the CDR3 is TGTGCCACCAGCGCGGAGTCAGGAGGAAACACCATATATTTT. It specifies CATSAESGGNTIYF.

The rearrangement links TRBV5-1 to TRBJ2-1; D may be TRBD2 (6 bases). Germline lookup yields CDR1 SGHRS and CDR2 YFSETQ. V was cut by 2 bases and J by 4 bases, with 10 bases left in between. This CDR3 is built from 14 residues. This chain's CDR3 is CASSFGEVYNEQFF. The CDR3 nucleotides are TGCGCCAGCAGCTTCGGGGAGGTGTACAATGAGCAGTTCTTC.

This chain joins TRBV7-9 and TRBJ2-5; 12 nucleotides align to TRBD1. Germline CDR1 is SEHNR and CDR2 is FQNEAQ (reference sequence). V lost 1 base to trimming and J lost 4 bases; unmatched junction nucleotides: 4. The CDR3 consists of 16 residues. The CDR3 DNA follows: TGTGCCAGCAGCTTAGGGGACAGGGGGCAACGAGAGACCCAGTACTTC. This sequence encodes CASSLGDRGQRETQYF. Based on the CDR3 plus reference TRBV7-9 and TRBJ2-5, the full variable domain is DTGVSQNPRHKITKRGQNVTFRCDPISEHNRLYWYRQTLGQGPEFLTYFQNEAQLEKSRLLSDRFSAERPKGSFSTLEIQRTEQGDSAMYLCASSLGDRGQRETQYFGPGTRLLVL.

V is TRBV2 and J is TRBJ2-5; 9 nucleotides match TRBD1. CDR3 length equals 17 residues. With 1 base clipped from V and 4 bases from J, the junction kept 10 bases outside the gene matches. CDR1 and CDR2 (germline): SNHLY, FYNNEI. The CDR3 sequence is CASSEDLTGTGLETQYF. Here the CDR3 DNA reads TGTGCCAGCAGTGAAGATCTTACCGGGACAGGGTTAGAGACCCAGTACTTC.

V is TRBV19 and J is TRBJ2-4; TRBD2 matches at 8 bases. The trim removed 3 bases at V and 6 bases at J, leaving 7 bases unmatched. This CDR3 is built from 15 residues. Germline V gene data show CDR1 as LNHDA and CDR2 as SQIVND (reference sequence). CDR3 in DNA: TGTGCCAGTAGTATGACCGGGGGGGGCCGAAACATTCAGTACTTC. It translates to CASSMTGGGRNIQYF.

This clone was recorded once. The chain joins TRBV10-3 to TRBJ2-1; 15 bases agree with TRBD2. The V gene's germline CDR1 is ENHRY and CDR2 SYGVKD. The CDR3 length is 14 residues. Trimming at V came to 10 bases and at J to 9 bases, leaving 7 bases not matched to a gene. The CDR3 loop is CATLWGLAGGEQFF. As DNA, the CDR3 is TGTGCCACCCTCTGGGGACTAGCGGGGGGTGAGCAGTTCTTC.

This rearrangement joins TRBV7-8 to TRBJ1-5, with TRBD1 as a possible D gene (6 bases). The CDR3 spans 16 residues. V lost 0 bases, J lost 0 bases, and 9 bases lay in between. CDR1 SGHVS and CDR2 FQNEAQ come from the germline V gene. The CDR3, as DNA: TGTGCCAGCAGCTTAGCGAGGACAGCTAGCAATCAGCCCCAGCATTTT. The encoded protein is CASSLARTASNQPQHF.

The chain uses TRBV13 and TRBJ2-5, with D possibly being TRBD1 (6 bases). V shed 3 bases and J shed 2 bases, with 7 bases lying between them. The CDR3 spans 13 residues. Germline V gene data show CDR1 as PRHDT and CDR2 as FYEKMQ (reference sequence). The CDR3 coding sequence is TGTGCCAGCAGCTTCAGGGGACAAGAGACCCAGTACTTC. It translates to CASSFRGQETQYF.

The CDR3 DNA is TGTGCCATCAGGAGGGGGGACAGAAACTACGAGCAGTACTTC. Translation: CAIRRGDRNYEQYF. The chain employs TRBV10-3 and TRBJ2-7, with D tentatively TRBD1 (7 bases). Germline V lookup: CDR1 ENHRY, CDR2 SYGVKD. This CDR3 spans 14 amino acids. V lost 6 bases and J 3 bases, leaving 15 bases between the germline ends.

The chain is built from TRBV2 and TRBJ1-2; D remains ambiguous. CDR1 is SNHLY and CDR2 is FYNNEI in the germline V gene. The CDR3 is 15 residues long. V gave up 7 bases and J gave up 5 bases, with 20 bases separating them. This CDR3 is CASTKEGSLNYGYTF. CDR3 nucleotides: TGTGCCAGCACGAAAGAGGGCAGCCTGAATTATGGCTACACCTTC. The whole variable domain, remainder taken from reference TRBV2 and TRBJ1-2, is EPEVTQTPSHQVTQMGQEVILRCVPISNHLYFYWYRQILGQKVEFLVSFYNNEISEKSEIFDDQFSVERPDGSNFTLKIRSTKLEDSAMYFCASTKEGSLNYGYTFGSGTRLTVV.

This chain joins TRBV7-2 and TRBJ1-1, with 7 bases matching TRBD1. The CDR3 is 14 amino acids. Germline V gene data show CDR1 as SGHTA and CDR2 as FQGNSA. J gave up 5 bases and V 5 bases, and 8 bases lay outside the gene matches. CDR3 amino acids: CASSQNRGETEAFF. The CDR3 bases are TGTGCCAGCAGCCAAAACAGGGGAGAGACTGAAGCTTTCTTT. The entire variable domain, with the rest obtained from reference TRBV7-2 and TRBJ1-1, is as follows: GAGVSQSPSNKVTEKGKDVELRCDPISGHTALYWYRQSLGQGLEFLIYFQGNSAPDKSGLPSDRFSAERTGGSVSTLTIQRTQQEDSAVYLCASSQNRGETEAFFGQGTRLTVV.

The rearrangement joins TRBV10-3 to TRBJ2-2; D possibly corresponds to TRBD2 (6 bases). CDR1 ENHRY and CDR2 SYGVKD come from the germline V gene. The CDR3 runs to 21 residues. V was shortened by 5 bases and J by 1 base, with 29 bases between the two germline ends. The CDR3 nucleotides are TGTGCCATCAGTAATTACCCGGGACTTTCCTTACTAGTCCAGAACACCGGGGAGCTGTTTTTT. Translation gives CAISNYPGLSLLVQNTGELFF.

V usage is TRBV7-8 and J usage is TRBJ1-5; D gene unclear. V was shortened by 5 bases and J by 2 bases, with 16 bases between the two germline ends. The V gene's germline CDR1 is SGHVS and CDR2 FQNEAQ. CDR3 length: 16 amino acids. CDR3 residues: CASSTNKDFGNQPQHF. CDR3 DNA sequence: TGTGCCAGCAGCACAAACAAGGACTTTGGCAATCAGCCCCAGCATTTT.